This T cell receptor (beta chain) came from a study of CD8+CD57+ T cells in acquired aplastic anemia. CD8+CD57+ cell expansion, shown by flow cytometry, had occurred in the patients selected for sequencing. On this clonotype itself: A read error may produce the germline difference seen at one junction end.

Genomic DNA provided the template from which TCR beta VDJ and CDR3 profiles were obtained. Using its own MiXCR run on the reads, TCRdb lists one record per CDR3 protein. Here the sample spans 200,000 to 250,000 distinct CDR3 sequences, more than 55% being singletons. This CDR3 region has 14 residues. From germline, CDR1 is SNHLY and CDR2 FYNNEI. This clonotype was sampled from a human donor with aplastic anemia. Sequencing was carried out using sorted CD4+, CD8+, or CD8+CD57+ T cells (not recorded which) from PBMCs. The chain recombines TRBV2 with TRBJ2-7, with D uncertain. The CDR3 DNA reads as TGTGCCAGCTGTCGGTCCGCGATCTCCTACGAGCAGCACTTC. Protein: CASCRSAISYEQHF. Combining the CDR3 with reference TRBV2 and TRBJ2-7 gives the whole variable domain EPEVTQTPSHQVTQMGQEVILRCVPISNHLYFYWYRQILGQKVEFLVSFYNNEISEKSEIFDDQFSVERPDGSNFTLKIRSTKLEDSAMYFCASCRSAISYEQHFGPGTRLTVT.